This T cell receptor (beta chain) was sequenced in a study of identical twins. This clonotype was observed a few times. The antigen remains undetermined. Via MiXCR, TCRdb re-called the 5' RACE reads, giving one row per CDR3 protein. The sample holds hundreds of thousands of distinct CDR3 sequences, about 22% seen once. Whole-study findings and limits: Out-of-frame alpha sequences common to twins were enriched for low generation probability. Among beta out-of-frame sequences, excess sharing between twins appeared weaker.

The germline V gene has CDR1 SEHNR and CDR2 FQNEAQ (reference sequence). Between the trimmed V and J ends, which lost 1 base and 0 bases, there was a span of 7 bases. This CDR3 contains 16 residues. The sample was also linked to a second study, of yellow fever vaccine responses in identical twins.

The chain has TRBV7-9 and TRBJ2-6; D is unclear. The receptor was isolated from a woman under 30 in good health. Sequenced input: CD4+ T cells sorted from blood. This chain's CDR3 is CASSLVPISGANVLTF. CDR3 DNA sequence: TGTGCCAGCAGCTTAGTGCCGATCTCTGGGGCCAACGTCCTGACTTTC.